The clone carrying this T cell receptor (beta chain) was detected a few times. This CDR3 has 16 residues. CDR1 MNHEY and CDR2 SMNVEV come from the germline V gene (reference sequence). V shed 8 bases and J 4 bases; nucleotides not matched to a gene: 15. Some clones are missing from TCRdb's copy, which holds only in-frame ones; the method was immunoSEQ multiplex PCR. This table has 350,000 to 450,000 clones, about 90% appearing once. The sample originates from a study of Ad26.COV2.S vaccination and SARS-CoV-2 variants. The rearrangement uses TRBV27 and TRBJ2-5; the match to TRBD1 covers 8 bases. The clonotype originates from a human donor who had recovered from COVID-19. Sequenced here: peripheral blood, sampled after recovery from COVID-19. The CDR3 nucleotides read TGTGCCAGCGGAAGGCCCCGACAGGGGAGACGAGAGACCCAGTACTTC. This codes for CASGRPRQGRRETQYF.